The table lists the clone carrying this TCR beta chain with a count of one. These data come from a study of T-cell reconstitution after alpha-beta-depleted transplantation in children. CDR1 is SEHNR and CDR2 is FQNEAQ in the germline V gene (reference sequence). The V and J ends lost 4 bases and 6 bases respectively, with 12 bases between them. CDR3 length: 13 residues. For TCRbeta, the library was prepared with unique molecular identifiers. TCRdb redid the calling of the PCR reads with MiXCR, one entry per CDR3 protein. The table lists hundreds of thousands of distinct CDR3 sequences, 10% to 15% of them singletons.

The input for sequencing was PBMCs, mostly from graft donor cells, taken 360 days after TCRalphabeta/CD19-depleted stem cell transplant. The chain uses TRBV7-9 and TRBJ1-1; D ambiguous. This clonotype was sampled from a male patient between 5 and 17 years old who had a stem cell transplant for acute myeloid leukemia, so the T cells may come from the graft donor. The CDR3 sequence: CASSWAPGAEAFF. Here the CDR3 DNA reads TGTGCCAGCAGCTGGGCCCCAGGCGCTGAAGCTTTCTTT.